This passage covers 28 T cell receptor beta chains from one sample sequenced in a study of T-cell reconstitution after alpha-beta-depleted transplantation in children. Unique molecular identifiers were used to barcode this TCRbeta library. MiXCR was run by TCRdb on the PCR reads, yielding one entry per CDR3 protein. The table records tens of thousands of distinct CDR3 sequences, 15% to 18% of them present only once. This specimen was PBMCs, mostly from graft donor cells, taken 180 days after TCRalphabeta/CD19-depleted stem cell transplant. The receptors derive from a male patient between 2 and 15 years old who had a stem cell transplant for acute lymphoblastic leukemia, so the T cells may come from the graft donor.

The chain links TRBV3-1 to TRBJ1-2; D is ambiguous. Germline values: CDR1 LGHDT, CDR2 YNNKEL (reference sequence). CDR3 length: 17 residues. Trimming took 1 base from V and 1 from J, leaving 16 bases between them. CDR3 bases: TGTGCCAGCAGCCAAGTTCCCGGAGGCGGATTTAACTATGGCTACACCTTC. Translation gives CASSQVPGGGFNYGYTF. Variable domain in full (rest from reference TRBV3-1 and TRBJ1-2): DTAVSQTPKYLVTQMGNDKSIKCEQNLGHDTMYWYKQDSKKFLKIMFSYNNKELIINETVPNRFSPKSPDKAHLNLHINSLELGDSAVYFCASSQVPGGGFNYGYTFGSGTRLTVV.

The V call is TRBV11-2, the J call TRBJ1-2; D remains unclear. This CDR3 contains 18 residues. Between the trimmed V and J ends, which lost 1 base and 8 bases, there was a span of 26 bases. The germline V gene encodes CDR1 SGHAT and CDR2 FQNNGV. The CDR3 is CASSLVGGQASPPPGYTF. CDR3 DNA sequence: TGTGCCAGCAGCTTAGTAGGCGGCCAGGCTAGTCCGCCCCCGGGCTACACCTTC.

The gene calls are TRBV7-6 and TRBJ2-1, with D unresolved. CDR1 and CDR2 (germline): SGHVS, FNYEAQ. This CDR3 comprises 14 residues. V was trimmed by 3 bases and J by 7 bases, leaving 13 bases between them. The CDR3 bases are TGTGCCAGCAGCTTTTTTTCGGGTCTAAATGAGCAGTTCTTC. Its protein product is CASSFFSGLNEQFF.

V usage is TRBV6-5 and J usage is TRBJ1-5, with D uncertain. Trimming took off 3 bases at V and 3 bases at J, with 9 bases between the two ends. The CDR3 is 14 amino acids. Germline V gene sequence: CDR1 MNHEY, CDR2 SVGAGI. The CDR3 is CASSYGQSNQPQHF. CDR3 sequence (DNA): TGTGCCAGCAGTTATGGGCAGTCCAATCAGCCCCAGCATTTT.

This clonotype was counted a few times. V gene TRBV20-1 combines with J gene TRBJ2-6; D not resolved. Trimming shortened V by 2 bases and J by 2 bases, and 4 bases separated the two germline ends. CDR1 and CDR2 (germline): DFQATT, SNEGSKA (reference sequence). CDR3 length: 13 residues. The CDR3 sequence is CSARSPGANVLTF. In nucleotides, the CDR3 is TGCAGTGCTAGAAGCCCTGGGGCCAACGTCCTGACTTTC.

The V call is TRBV4-1, the J call TRBJ2-3; tentative D call: TRBD2 (5 bases). V was trimmed by 1 base and J by 8 bases, leaving 7 bases between them. The CDR3 is 12 amino acids. Germline V gene sequence: CDR1 MGHRA, CDR2 YSYEKL. The CDR3 coding sequence is TGCGCCAGCAGCCAAGGGGGAGTTACGCAGTATTTT. It codes for CASSQGGVTQYF.

Details on this clonotype: An end of the junction differs from the germline gene, which may be a read error. The J gene is TRBJ2-1, the V gene TRBV5-1, with D unresolved. CDR1 and CDR2 from the germline V gene are SGHRS and YFSETQ. This CDR3 comprises 16 residues. CDR3 protein: CASSLAFGRSVDEQLF. The CDR3 DNA sequence: TGCGCCAGCAGCTTGGCCTTTGGAAGAAGTGTTGATGAGCAGCTCTTC.

J is TRBJ2-7 and V is TRBV5-1; D is perhaps TRBD1 or TRBD2 (5 bases each). CDR3 length: 15 amino acids. Trimming cost V 0 bases and J 2 bases, with 12 bases left between them. CDR1 and CDR2 (germline): SGHRS, YFSETQ. The CDR3 is CASSLAGDATYEQYF. The CDR3 bases are TGCGCCAGCAGCTTGGCCGGGGACGCAACCTACGAGCAGTACTTC.

This clonotype was observed once. This chain joins TRBV5-1 and TRBJ1-2; maybe TRBD1 (5 bases). The CDR3 extends over 15 amino acids. V was shortened by 0 bases and J by 6 bases, with 15 bases between the two germline ends. The germline gives CDR1 SGHRS, CDR2 YFSETQ. The CDR3: CASSLGQGRIDGYTF. The CDR3 DNA reads TGCGCCAGCAGCTTGGGGCAGGGTCGGATTGATGGCTACACCTTC.

The chain employs TRBV6-2 or TRBV6-3 and TRBJ2-1; weak D call: TRBD2 (6 bases). V was shortened by 5 bases and J by 0 bases, with 14 bases between the two germline ends. The CDR3 is 16 amino acids. The germline CDR1 and CDR2 sequences are MNHEY and SVGEGT. CDR3 loop: CASSQGSSGSYNEQFF. In nucleotides, the CDR3 is TGTGCCAGCAGTCAAGGGAGTAGCGGCTCCTACAATGAGCAGTTCTTC.

The chain has TRBV12-3 or TRBV12-4 and TRBJ2-5; 7 bases fit TRBD1. The DNA end is a closer match to TRBJ2-1, so the J assignment may be wrong. The CDR3 runs to 13 residues. CDR3 DNA: TGTGCCAGCAGTTTTCAGGGGGACAATGAGCAGTTCTTC. Translation: CASSFQGDNEQFF.

This clonotype came up a few times. The rearrangement joins TRBV25-1 to TRBJ2-7, with no clear D. Germline-derived CDR1 and CDR2 are MGHDK and SYGVNS. The CDR3 has 13 amino acids. Trimming stripped 4 bases from V and 2 bases from J, with 9 bases between. The CDR3 region is CASSVGGPYEQYF. CDR3 DNA: TGTGCCAGCAGTGTTGGTGGACCCTACGAGCAGTACTTC.

This clonotype was seen just once. The chain is built from TRBV7-9 and TRBJ2-5; D is unresolved. The closer fit of TRBJ2-1 to the DNA end suggests the J call may be wrong. Germline CDR1 SEHNR, CDR2 FQNEAQ (reference sequence). The CDR3 is made up of 15 amino acids. The CDR3 DNA follows: TGTGCCAGCAGCTTACTGAGTGGGCGACAAGAGACCCAGTTCTTC. Its protein product is CASSLLSGRQETQFF.

Only a few counts were recorded for this clonotype. This chain uses TRBV14 with TRBJ1-1; the match to TRBD1 covers 8 bases. J gave up 0 bases and V 5 bases, and 5 bases lay outside the gene matches. CDR1 and CDR2 (germline): SGHDN, FVKESK. The CDR3 contains 15 residues. CDR3 sequence: CASSLRTGMNTEAFF. The CDR3, as DNA: TGTGCCAGCAGCTTACGGACAGGGATGAACACTGAAGCTTTCTTT.

Comment on this clonotype: A much larger clone is a single base away; this may be a read error. This chain uses TRBV30 with TRBJ1-1; D is unresolved. Germline V gene lookup returns CDR1 GTSNPN and CDR2 SVGIG (reference sequence). The CDR3 loop spans 11 amino acids. CDR3 amino acids: CAWSSGTGAFF. DNA for the CDR3: TGTGCCTGGAGTTCCGGAACTGGAGCTTTCTTT.

This clonotype was found once. The chain couples TRBV30 to TRBJ1-1, with D possibly matching TRBD1 (6 bases). V lost 3 bases to trimming and J lost 4 bases, with 12 bases between them. The CDR3 is made up of 13 amino acids. Looked up from germline, CDR1 is GTSNPN and CDR2 is SVGIG (reference sequence). CDR3 loop: CAWRNTGSTEAFF. CDR3 in DNA: TGTGCCTGGAGGAACACAGGGTCCACTGAAGCTTTCTTT.

This clonotype was detected many times. This sequence joins TRBV13 and TRBJ1-1, with D tentatively TRBD1 (6 bases). CDR1 PRHDT and CDR2 FYEKMQ come from the germline V gene (reference sequence). CDR3 length: 17 residues. Trimming left V 3 bases short and J 4 bases short, with 21 bases between. CDR3 nucleotide sequence: TGTGCCAGCAGCTTCCTTACAGGGTTGGGTGGCGTCACTGAAGCTTTCTTT. Protein product: CASSFLTGLGGVTEAFF.

The V and J genes are TRBV28 and TRBJ1-1; D possibly corresponds to TRBD1 (5 bases). The CDR3 is 16 residues long. Trimming stripped 6 bases from V and 3 bases from J, with 20 bases between. Germline CDR1 and CDR2: MDHEN and SYDVKM. The CDR3 is CASSPWIPRAYTEAFF. The CDR3 DNA sequence: TGTGCCAGCAGCCCATGGATCCCCAGGGCATACACTGAAGCTTTCTTT.

About this clonotype itself: A read error is possible here, since a much larger clone lies one base away. The chain has TRBV7-8 and TRBJ2-3, with a possible D match to TRBD1 (6 bases). CDR3 size: 15 residues. The V gene lost 6 bases and the J gene lost 4 bases, with 17 bases spanning the gap. Germline assignment: CDR1 SGHVS and CDR2 FQNEAQ. The DNA of the CDR3 is TGTGCCAGCAGAACAGGGCTCCTCGGCTCAGATACGCAGTATTTT. Protein sequence: CASRTGLLGSDTQYF.

V usage is TRBV5-1 and J usage is TRBJ2-7; possible D gene TRBD1, 6 bases. Trimming took 4 bases from V and 3 from J, leaving 14 bases between them. The CDR3 consists of 14 residues. The germline CDR1 and CDR2 sequences are SGHRS and YFSETQ. CDR3 sequence: CASSPETGFYEQYF. The CDR3 nucleotides read TGCGCCAGCAGCCCCGAGACAGGCTTCTACGAGCAGTACTTC.

The gene calls are TRBV9 and TRBJ2-3; TRBD2 aligns across 10 bases. Trimming took 0 bases from V and 3 from J; bases not matched to a gene: 4. Germline CDR1 SGDLS, CDR2 YYNGEE. There are 16 residues in the CDR3. The CDR3 nucleotides are TGTGCCAGCAGCGTAGAAGCGGGGGGGCCTACAGATACGCAGTATTTT. Its protein product is CASSVEAGGPTDTQYF.

The chain uses TRBV10-3 and TRBJ2-4; 11 nucleotides match TRBD1. V trimming: 2 bases; J trimming: 9 bases; junction bases outside the gene matches: 3. The CDR3 is made up of 14 amino acids. Germline CDR1 reads ENHRY; CDR2 reads SYGVKD. Written as DNA, the CDR3 is TGTGCCATCAGTGAGATAGGACAGGGGGCCATTCAGTACTTC. Amino acids: CAISEIGQGAIQYF.

The V gene is TRBV7-9, the J gene TRBJ2-1, with D possibly being TRBD2 (6 bases). The CDR3 totals 15 residues. V lost 5 bases to trimming and J lost 5 bases, with 16 bases between them. Germline CDR1 reads SEHNR; CDR2 reads FQNEAQ (reference sequence). The CDR3 DNA sequence: TGTGCCAGCAGCCACCGGGACTGGGGTAACAATGAGCAGTTCTTC. Its translation is CASSHRDWGNNEQFF.

The chain recombines TRBV15 with TRBJ1-3, with D tentatively TRBD1 (6 bases). Deletions cut 0 bases from V and 4 bases from J, with 10 bases between. This CDR3 contains 15 residues. From germline, CDR1 is LNHNV and CDR2 YYDKDF (reference sequence). The CDR3 bases are TGTGCCACCAGCAGAGATACAGGGCCCGGAAACACCATATATTTT. Translation gives CATSRDTGPGNTIYF.

The chain recombines TRBV2 with TRBJ2-1, with 10 bases fitting TRBD2. This CDR3 has 15 residues. V gave up 4 bases and J gave up 6 bases; unmatched junction bases: 6. CDR1 and CDR2 (germline): SNHLY, FYNNEI. The CDR3, as DNA: TGTGCCAGCAGTGTAGCACTAGCGGGGTCCAATGAGCAGTTCTTC. Translated, it gives CASSVALAGSNEQFF.

V usage is TRBV14 and J usage is TRBJ2-7, with a tentative D call TRBD2 (7 bases). The CDR3 has 15 residues. In germline, CDR1 is SGHDN, CDR2 FVKESK. Deletions cut 4 bases from V and 2 bases from J, with 15 bases between. Here the CDR3 DNA reads TGTGCCAGCAGCCGAGGGGGGGCCAGCCCCTACGAGCAGTACTTC. It translates to CASSRGGASPYEQYF.

This clonotype was picked up a small number of times. The rearrangement joins TRBV5-4 to TRBJ1-2; no definite D call. Trimming took off 4 bases at V and 4 bases at J, with 14 bases between the two ends. The germline V gene encodes CDR1 SGHNT and CDR2 YYREEE (reference sequence). CDR3 length: 14 amino acids. DNA of the CDR3: TGTGCCAGCAGCCCCCCCGAGGTTATCTATGGCTACACCTTC. Protein: CASSPPEVIYGYTF.

The chain is built from TRBV5-1 and TRBJ2-2; TRBD2 aligns across 14 bases. J lost 3 bases, V lost 3 bases, and 1 base had no gene match. CDR1 is SGHRS and CDR2 is YFSETQ in the germline V gene. This CDR3 is 16 amino acids long. In DNA, the CDR3 is TGCGCCAGCAGCTCGACTAGCGGGGGGGACACCGGGGAGCTGTTTTTT. Its translation is CASSSTSGGDTGELFF.